These 9 T cell receptor beta chains came from one sample sequenced in a study of shared clonotypes between healthy human individuals. Sequenced by immunoSEQ multiplex PCR; TCRdb stores in-frame clones only, minus some. The sample lists about 2 million clones, approximately 94% occurring once. Positively selected for CCR7, the CD45RO-negative cells used as naive CD8 cells excluded terminally differentiated effector memory CD45RA+ cells. Specimen: naive CD8+ T cells sorted from blood. The receptors were gathered from a man between 18 and 35 years old in good health.

J is TRBJ2-3 and V is TRBV21-1; the table's D call TRBD2 went unverified against the DNA. TRBV21-1 is assigned pseudogene status. The CDR3 is 14 amino acids. CDR3: CASSKVPGENTQYF. The CDR3 nucleotides are TGTGCCAGCAGCAAGGTCCCGGGAGAGAATACGCAGTATTTT.

The chain recombines TRBV13 with TRBJ2-3, with 8 bases aligning to TRBD2. Germline values: CDR1 PRHDT, CDR2 FYEKMQ (reference sequence). With V trimmed by 5 bases and J by 0 bases, 10 bases remained unmatched. The CDR3 sequence is 17 residues long. The DNA for the CDR3 is TGTGCCAGCAGCATCATACAAGCGGGGGCTAGCACAGATACGCAGTATTTT. It specifies CASSIIQAGASTDTQYF.

This chain connects TRBV5-1 to TRBJ2-1; 8 bases line up with TRBD2. This CDR3 spans 15 amino acids. V was pared by 2 bases and J by 8 bases, with 9 bases of the junction left unmatched. Germline assignment: CDR1 SGHRS and CDR2 YFSETQ. The CDR3 protein is CASSLDRGGQDEQFF. The CDR3 DNA reads TGCGCCAGCAGCTTAGATCGGGGGGGCCAGGATGAGCAGTTCTTC.

The chain joins TRBV7-8 to TRBJ1-3; 7 bases line up with TRBD1. The germline V gene encodes CDR1 SGHVS and CDR2 FQNEAQ. The CDR3 contains 18 residues. J was trimmed by 1 base and V by 3 bases; bases with no gene match: 12. The CDR3 DNA is TGTGCCAGCAGCTTGTCGAATACAGGGGAATCGTCTGGAAACACCATATATTTT. Protein sequence: CASSLSNTGESSGNTIYF.

The gene calls are TRBV7-8 and TRBJ2-1; 10 nucleotides line up with TRBD2. Germline CDR1 is SGHVS and CDR2 is FQNEAQ. V was pared by 5 bases and J by 7 bases, with 11 bases of the junction left unmatched. There are 16 residues in the CDR3. CDR3 sequence: CASSIAGTSVLNEQFF. CDR3 nucleotide sequence: TGTGCCAGCAGCATCGCCGGGACTAGCGTTTTGAATGAGCAGTTCTTC.

The V gene is TRBV7-9, the J gene TRBJ2-2; no firm D call. The CDR3 length is 13 residues. The V gene's germline CDR1 is SEHNR and CDR2 FQNEAQ (reference sequence). With 5 bases removed from V and 4 bases from J, the gap between germline ends came to 8 bases. This CDR3 reads CASSPSLTGELFF. The CDR3 nucleotides read TGTGCCAGCAGCCCGAGCCTCACCGGGGAGCTGTTTTTT.

This rearrangement joins TRBV18 to TRBJ2-7; D possibly uses TRBD1 or TRBD2 (5 bases each). The CDR3 spans 15 residues. Trimming removed 2 bases from V and 3 bases from J, with 14 bases in between. The germline V gene encodes CDR1 KGHSH and CDR2 LQKENI. The CDR3 spells CASSPEAGGDYEQYF. The DNA for the CDR3 is TGTGCCAGCTCACCAGAAGCTGGGGGTGACTACGAGCAGTACTTC.

This chain connects TRBV5-6 to TRBJ1-1; 7 nucleotides line up with TRBD1. There are 13 residues in the CDR3. V dropped 0 bases and J dropped 8; count of bases not matched to a gene: 4. Germline V gives CDR1 SGHDT, CDR2 YYEEEE. In nucleotides, the CDR3 is TGTGCCAGCAGCTTGGGGGACAGCCTAGAAGCTTTCTTT. Translation: CASSLGDSLEAFF.

The rearrangement links TRBV7-9 to TRBJ1-2; weak D call: TRBD1 (5 bases). The CDR3 length is 15 residues. Deletions cut 2 bases from V and 4 bases from J, with 14 bases between. Looked up from germline, CDR1 is SEHNR and CDR2 is FQNEAQ (reference sequence). The CDR3 loop is CASSLSVEGSYGYTF. The CDR3 bases are TGTGCCAGCAGCTTATCGGTCGAGGGGTCCTATGGCTACACCTTC. Full variable domain (missing parts from reference TRBV7-9 and TRBJ1-2): DTGVSQNPRHKITKRGQNVTFRCDPISEHNRLYWYRQTLGQGPEFLTYFQNEAQLEKSRLLSDRFSAERPKGSFSTLEIQRTEQGDSAMYLCASSLSVEGSYGYTFGSGTRLTVV.